This TCR beta chain is from a study of CD8 T cells in Susac syndrome. With V trimmed by 3 bases and J by 4 bases, 2 bases remained unmatched. Germline CDR1 ENHRY, CDR2 SYGVKD. The CDR3 is 13 amino acids. Sequencing of TCR beta was carried out in blood CD8+ and CD4+ T cells. Those who served as multiple sclerosis controls were treatment-naive patients with stable or active relapsing-remitting disease. TEMRA cells were enriched by FACS, while CD8+ and CD4+ T cells were obtained through a negative isolation that was performed magnetically. An amount of RNA that ranged from roughly 0.45 to 1 ug was reverse transcribed with random hexamers. Amplification of TCR beta CDR3 used immunoSEQ multiplex PCR across 54 Vbeta and 13 Jbeta. TCRdb fed the immunoSEQ multiplex PCR reads into MiXCR, producing one record per CDR3 protein. The sample has 250,000 to 300,000 distinct CDR3 sequences, about 91% seen once.

Sequenced material: CD8+ T cells from PBMCs. This receptor was obtained from a human donor with multiple sclerosis. The rearrangement joins TRBV10-3 to TRBJ2-5; 7 positions match TRBD1. CDR3 sequence: CAISETGVETQYF. The CDR3 region has the DNA TGTGCCATCAGTGAAACAGGGGTAGAGACCCAGTACTTC.